This T cell receptor (beta chain) was profiled in a study of T cell responses to AZD1222 COVID-19 vaccine. Study outcomes and limitations: In a largely white British group with more females than males, clonal diversity was possibly underestimated.

A word on this clone: Antigen unknown.

The repertoire was sequenced with immunoSEQ multiplex PCR; TCRdb's copy has only in-frame clones and lacks some. The sample holds about 120,000 clones, roughly 90% seen once. CDR1 MNHEY and CDR2 SVGAGI come from the germline V gene. The CDR3 extends over 15 amino acids. Trimming cost V 5 bases and J 0 bases, with 14 bases left between them. This chain uses TRBV6-5 with TRBJ2-7; D may correspond to TRBD1 or TRBD2 (5 bases each). This TCR was sampled from an adult in good health. The sequences come from peripheral blood, collected on day 0 of AZD1222 vaccination. CDR3 in amino acids: CASSRDGDASYEQYF. CDR3 bases: TGTGCCAGCAGTCGCGATGGGGACGCCTCCTACGAGCAGTACTTC.